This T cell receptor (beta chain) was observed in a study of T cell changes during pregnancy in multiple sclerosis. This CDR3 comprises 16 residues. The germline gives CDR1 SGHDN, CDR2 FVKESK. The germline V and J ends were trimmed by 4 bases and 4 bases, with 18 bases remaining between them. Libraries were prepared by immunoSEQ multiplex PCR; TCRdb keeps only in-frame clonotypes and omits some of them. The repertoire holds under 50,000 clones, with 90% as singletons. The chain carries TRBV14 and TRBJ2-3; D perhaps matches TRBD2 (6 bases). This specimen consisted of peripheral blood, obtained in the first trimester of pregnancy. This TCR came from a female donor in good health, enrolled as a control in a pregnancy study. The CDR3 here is CASSPRAAQRADTQYF. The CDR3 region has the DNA TGTGCCAGCAGCCCCCGAGCGGCCCAGCGGGCAGATACGCAGTATTTT.